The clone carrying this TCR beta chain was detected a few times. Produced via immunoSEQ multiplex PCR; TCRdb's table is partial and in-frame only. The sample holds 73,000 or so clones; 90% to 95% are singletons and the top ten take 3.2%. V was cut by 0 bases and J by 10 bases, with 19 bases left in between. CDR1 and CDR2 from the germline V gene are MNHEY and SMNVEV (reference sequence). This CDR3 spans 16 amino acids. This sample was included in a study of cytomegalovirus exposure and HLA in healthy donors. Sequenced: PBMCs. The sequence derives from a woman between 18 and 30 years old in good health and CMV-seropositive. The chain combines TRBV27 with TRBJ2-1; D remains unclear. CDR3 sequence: CASSLSIQTSIREQFF. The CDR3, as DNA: TGTGCCAGCAGTTTATCGATTCAGACTTCAATTCGGGAGCAGTTCTTC.